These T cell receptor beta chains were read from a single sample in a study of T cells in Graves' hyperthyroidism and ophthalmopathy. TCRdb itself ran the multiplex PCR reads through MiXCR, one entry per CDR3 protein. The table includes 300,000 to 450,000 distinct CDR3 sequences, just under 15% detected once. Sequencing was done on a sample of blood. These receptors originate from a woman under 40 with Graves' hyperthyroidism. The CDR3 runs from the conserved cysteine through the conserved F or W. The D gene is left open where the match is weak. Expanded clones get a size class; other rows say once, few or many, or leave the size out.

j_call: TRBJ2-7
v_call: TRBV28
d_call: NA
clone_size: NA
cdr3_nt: TGTGCCAGCAGTACTTCCAGCTCCTACGAGCAGTACTTC
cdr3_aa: CASSTSSSYEQYF

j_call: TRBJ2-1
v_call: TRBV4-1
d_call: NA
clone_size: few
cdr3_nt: TGCGCCAGCAGCCAAGAGTTTCCCGGGACTTACAATGAGCAGTTCTTC
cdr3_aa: CASSQEFPGTYNEQFF

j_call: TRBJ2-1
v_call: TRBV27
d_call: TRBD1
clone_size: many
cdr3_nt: TGTGCCAGCAGGACAGGGCCCGGCAATGAGCAGTTCTTC
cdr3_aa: CASRTGPGNEQFF

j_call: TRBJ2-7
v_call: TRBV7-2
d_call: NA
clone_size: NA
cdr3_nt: TGTGCCAGCAGCCCAGAGAGTGCCATGCTCGGATACGAGCAGTACTTC
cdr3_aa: CASSPESAMLGYEQYF

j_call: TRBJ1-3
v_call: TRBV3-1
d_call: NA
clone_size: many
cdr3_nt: TGTGCCAGCAGCCAAGAAAGGGTCTCTGGAAACACCATATATTTT
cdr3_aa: CASSQERVSGNTIYF

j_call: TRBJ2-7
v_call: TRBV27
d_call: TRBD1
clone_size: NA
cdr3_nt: TGTGCCAGCAGTTCGGGACAGACGTCGGGCTACGAGCAGTACTTC
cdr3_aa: CASSSGQTSGYEQYF

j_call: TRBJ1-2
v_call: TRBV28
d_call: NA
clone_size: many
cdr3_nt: TGTGCCAGCAGTCCCTACAGGGCCCATGGCTACACCTTC
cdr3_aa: CASSPYRAHGYTF

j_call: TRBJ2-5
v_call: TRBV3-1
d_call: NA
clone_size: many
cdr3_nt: TGTGCCAGCAGCCAAGCCGGGACCCAAGGGGAGACCCAGTACTTC
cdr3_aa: CASSQAGTQGETQYF

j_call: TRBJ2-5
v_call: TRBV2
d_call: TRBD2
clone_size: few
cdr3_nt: TGTGCCAGCAGAGCCGGGACTAGCGGAGGGAGGCGGGAGACCCAGTACTTC
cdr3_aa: CASRAGTSGGRRETQYF

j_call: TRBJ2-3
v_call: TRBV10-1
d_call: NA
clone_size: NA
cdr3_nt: TGCGCCAGCAGTGAGTCGACAGGTTCGTCAGATACGCAGTATTTT
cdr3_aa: CASSESTGSSDTQYF

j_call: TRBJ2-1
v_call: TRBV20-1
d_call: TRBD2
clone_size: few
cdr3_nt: TGCAGTGCTAGAGCGCCTTTGGCTAGCGGGAAACGCCCTAGCACGAATGAGCAGTTCTTC
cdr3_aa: CSARAPLASGKRPSTNEQFF

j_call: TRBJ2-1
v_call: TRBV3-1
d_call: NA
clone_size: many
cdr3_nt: TGTGCCAGCAGCCAAGCGGGTCCAGGAGAGCAGTTCTTC
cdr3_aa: CASSQAGPGEQFF

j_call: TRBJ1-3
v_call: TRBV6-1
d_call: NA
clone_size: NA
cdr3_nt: TGTGCCAGCAGTGAAGCGAGTGGAGCGGGAAGAAACACCATATATTTT
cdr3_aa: CASSEASGAGRNTIYF

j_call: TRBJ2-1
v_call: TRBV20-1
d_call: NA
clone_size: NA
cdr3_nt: TGCAGTGCTAGGGTGGGTGGCTCCTACAATGAGCAGTTCTTC
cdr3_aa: CSARVGGSYNEQFF

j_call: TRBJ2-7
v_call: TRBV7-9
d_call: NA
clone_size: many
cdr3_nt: TGTGCCAGCAGCTTAGGCGATATCAACGAGCAGTACTTC
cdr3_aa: CASSLGDINEQYF

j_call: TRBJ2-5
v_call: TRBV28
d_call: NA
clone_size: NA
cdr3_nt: TGTGCCAGCAGTTTTCGGGGGCAGAACCAAGAGACCCAGTACTTC
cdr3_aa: CASSFRGQNQETQYF

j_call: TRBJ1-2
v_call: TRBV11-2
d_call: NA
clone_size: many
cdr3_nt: TGTGCCAGCAGCTTAGATAGAGAACACTATGGCTACACCTTC
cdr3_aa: CASSLDREHYGYTF

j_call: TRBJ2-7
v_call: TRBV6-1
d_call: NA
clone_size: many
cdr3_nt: TGTGCCAGCAGTGAAGCGGGGCAGGCGGGCTCCTACGAGCAGTACTTC
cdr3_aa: CASSEAGQAGSYEQYF

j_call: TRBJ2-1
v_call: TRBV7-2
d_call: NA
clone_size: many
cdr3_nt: TGTGCCAGCAGAGGACAGGTAGCGGGACTAGATGAGCAGTTCTTC
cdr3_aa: CASRGQVAGLDEQFF

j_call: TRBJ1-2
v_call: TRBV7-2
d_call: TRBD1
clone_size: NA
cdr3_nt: TGTGCCAGCAGCTTAGTTGGAGACAGGGTCTATGGCTACACCTTC
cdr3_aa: CASSLVGDRVYGYTF

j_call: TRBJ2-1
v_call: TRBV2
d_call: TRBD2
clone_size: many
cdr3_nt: TGTGCCAGCAGTGACACCCCGGGACTAGCGGGCCTCTACAATGAGCAGTTCTTC
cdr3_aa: CASSDTPGLAGLYNEQFF

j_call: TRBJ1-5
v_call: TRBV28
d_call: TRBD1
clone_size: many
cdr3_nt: TGTGCCAGCAGCCACCCCGGGACAGGTACGAATAGCAATCAGCCCCAGCATTTT
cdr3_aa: CASSHPGTGTNSNQPQHF

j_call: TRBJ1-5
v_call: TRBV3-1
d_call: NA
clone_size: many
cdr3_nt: TGTGCCAGCAGCCAAGGACGGGGGGCGAGCAATCAGCCCCAGCATTTT
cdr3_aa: CASSQGRGASNQPQHF

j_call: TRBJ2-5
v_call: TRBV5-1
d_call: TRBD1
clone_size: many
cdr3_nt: TGCGCCAGCAGCGGTGGGACAGGGGGCATGGAGACCCAGTACTTC
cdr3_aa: CASSGGTGGMETQYF

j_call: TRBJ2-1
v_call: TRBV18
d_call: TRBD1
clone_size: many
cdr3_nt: TGTGCCAGCTCGTCCGGGACAGGTGGGAATGAGCAGTTCTTC
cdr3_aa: CASSSGTGGNEQFF

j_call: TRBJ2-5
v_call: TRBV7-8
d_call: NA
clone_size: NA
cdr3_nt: TGTGCCAGCAGCCCTGGGGGACGGCAAGAGACCCAGTACTTC
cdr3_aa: CASSPGGRQETQYF

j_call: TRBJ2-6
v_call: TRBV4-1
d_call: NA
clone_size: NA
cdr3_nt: TGCGCCAGCAGCCTAATACAGGTCGCTGGGGCCAACGTCCTGACTTTC
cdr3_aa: CASSLIQVAGANVLTF

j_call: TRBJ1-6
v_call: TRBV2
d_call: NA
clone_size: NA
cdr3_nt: TGTGCCAGCAGTGAAGCTTTGACAGAGAGGTCACCCCTCCACTTT
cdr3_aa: CASSEALTERSPLHF

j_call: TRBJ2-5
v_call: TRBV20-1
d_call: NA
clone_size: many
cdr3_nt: TGCAGTGCTAGAGATTCACATTTCCAAGAGACCCAGTACTTC
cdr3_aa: CSARDSHFQETQYF

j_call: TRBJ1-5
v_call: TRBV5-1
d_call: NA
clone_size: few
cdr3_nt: TGCGCCAGCAGCTCTGACTTTGGGGCGCCCCAGCATTTT
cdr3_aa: CASSSDFGAPQHF

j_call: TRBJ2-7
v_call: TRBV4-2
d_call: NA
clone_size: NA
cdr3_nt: TGTGCCAGCAGCCAAGATCCCGACTCCAGCTCCTACGAGCAGTACTTC
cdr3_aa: CASSQDPDSSSYEQYF

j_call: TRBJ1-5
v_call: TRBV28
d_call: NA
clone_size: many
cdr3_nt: TGTGCCAGCAACATCCCCCAAGGTGGGGGGAGCAATCAGCCCCAGCATTTT
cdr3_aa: CASNIPQGGGSNQPQHF

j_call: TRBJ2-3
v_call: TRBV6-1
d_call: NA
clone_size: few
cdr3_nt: TGTGCCAGCAGATTCGACAGCACAGATACGCAGTATTTT
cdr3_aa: CASRFDSTDTQYF